One sample yielded the 17 T cell receptor beta chains listed below, sequenced in a study of T cell responses to AZD1222 COVID-19 vaccine. The data were produced by immunoSEQ multiplex PCR, yet TCRdb's version contains in-frame clones alone and is incomplete. The sample carries about 140,000 clones, almost 95% recorded once. Sequencing was performed on peripheral blood, taken 28 days after the second AZD1222 dose. These receptors came from an adult who received the AZD1222 COVID-19 vaccine.

V is TRBV7-9 and J is TRBJ1-2; TRBD1 is a possible D gene (6 bases). CDR1 and CDR2 (germline): SEHNR, FQNEAQ (reference sequence). The V and J ends lost 1 base and 1 base respectively, with 10 bases between them. The CDR3 consists of 15 residues. The CDR3 sequence: CASSLEGGRNYGYTF. The DNA for the CDR3 is TGTGCCAGCAGCTTAGAGGGGGGGCGTAACTATGGCTACACCTTC.

V gene TRBV6-5 combines with J gene TRBJ2-7; the D gene is possibly TRBD2 (5 bases). Germline V gene sequence: CDR1 MNHEY, CDR2 SVGAGI. V was trimmed by 7 bases and J by 0 bases, leaving 16 bases between them. The CDR3 has 15 amino acids. For the CDR3, the DNA is TGTGCCAGCACGGGCCGGGGTCGGAGCTCCTACGAGCAGTACTTC. This translates into CASTGRGRSSYEQYF.

The gene calls are TRBV15 and TRBJ2-1; a possible D gene is TRBD2 (6 bases). Trimming shortened V by 0 bases and J by 4 bases, and 10 bases separated the two germline ends. Germline V gene data show CDR1 as LNHNV and CDR2 as YYDKDF (reference sequence). The CDR3 consists of 15 residues. The CDR3 reads CATSRDAGIYNEQFF. CDR3 sequence (DNA): TGTGCCACCAGCAGAGATGCGGGGATTTACAATGAGCAGTTCTTC. Full variable domain (outside the CDR3, taken from reference TRBV15 and TRBJ2-1): DAMVIQNPRYQVTQFGKPVTLSCSQTLNHNVMYWYQQKSSQAPKLLFHYYDKDFNNEADTPDNFQSRRPNTSFCFLDIRSPGLGDTAMYLCATSRDAGIYNEQFFGPGTRLTVL.

The gene calls are TRBV4-2 and TRBJ1-1; D is uncertain. The ends were cut back, 0 bases at V and 4 bases at J, with 6 bases in the middle. CDR3 length equals 13 residues. Germline V CDR1 and CDR2: LGHNA, YNFKEQ. The CDR3 spells CASSQDYVTEAFF. CDR3 in DNA: TGTGCCAGCAGCCAAGATTACGTCACTGAAGCTTTCTTT.

The CDR3 coding sequence is TGTGCCTGGAGTGCTGGGCAGGTATACGAGCAGTACTTC. It is translated as CAWSAGQVYEQYF. The chain carries TRBV30 and TRBJ2-7; D not certain. V lost 1 base to trimming and J lost 4 bases, with 11 bases between them. This CDR3 has 13 residues. Per germline, CDR1 GTSNPN and CDR2 SVGIG (reference sequence).

The gene calls are TRBV10-1 and TRBJ2-1; the match to TRBD2 covers 7 bases. Germline CDR1 is WNHNN and CDR2 is SYGVQD (reference sequence). With 4 bases clipped from V and 3 bases from J, the junction kept 6 bases outside the gene matches. This CDR3 spans 15 amino acids. For the CDR3, the DNA is TGCGCCAGCAGTGCCCAACTAGCGAGCTACAATGAGCAGTTCTTC. Amino acid sequence: CASSAQLASYNEQFF.

The chain carries TRBV6-5 and TRBJ2-5, with TRBD2 as a possible D gene (6 bases). Germline lookup yields CDR1 MNHEY and CDR2 SVGAGI. V gave up 11 bases and J gave up 6 bases, with 25 bases separating them. This CDR3 region has 15 residues. CDR3 region: CACGWAGTGGKTQYF. The DNA of the CDR3 is TGTGCCTGCGGATGGGCCGGGACCGGGGGAAAGACCCAGTACTTC.

This clone was picked up one time. The chain is built from TRBV6-1 and TRBJ1-4; 12 nucleotides align to TRBD1. V lost 3 bases, J lost 10 bases, and 3 bases stayed unmatched. From germline, CDR1 is MNHNS and CDR2 SASEGT. This CDR3 region has 14 residues. The CDR3 nucleotides read TGTGCCAGCAGTGAGGGACAGGGGGCCGGAAAACTGTTTTTT. Residues: CASSEGQGAGKLFF.

The chain has TRBV27 and TRBJ1-2; unclear D gene. The CDR3 spans 14 residues. The germline V gene encodes CDR1 MNHEY and CDR2 SMNVEV (reference sequence). Trimming stripped 0 bases from V and 8 bases from J, with 13 bases between. This CDR3 is CASSLSGRTRGYTF. DNA of the CDR3: TGTGCCAGCAGTTTATCCGGGAGGACTCGGGGCTACACCTTC.

In DNA form, the CDR3 reads TGTGCCAGCTCGGGACAGCTCTATGGCTACACCTTC. It codes for CASSGQLYGYTF. The genes are TRBV28 and TRBJ1-2; 7 bases are shared with TRBD1. The CDR3 consists of 12 residues. CDR1 MDHEN and CDR2 SYDVKM come from the germline V gene. The V segment lost 8 bases and the J segment 4 bases; nucleotides outside the gene matches: 4.

The CDR3 nucleotides are TGTGCCAGCAGCCGGGGGGGCTATGGCTACACCTTC. Translating gives CASSRGGYGYTF. The chain joins TRBV4-2 to TRBJ1-2; D might be TRBD1 (5 bases). Germline V lookup: CDR1 LGHNA, CDR2 YNFKEQ. The CDR3 length is 12 residues. Trimming removed 4 bases at V and 4 bases at J, with 7 bases between.

The chain has TRBV7-2 and TRBJ2-4, with a possible D match to TRBD2 (6 bases). CDR1 is SGHTA and CDR2 is FQGNSA in the germline V gene. The ends were cut back, 3 bases at V and 5 bases at J, with 11 bases in the middle. CDR3 length equals 14 residues. DNA for the CDR3: TGTGCCAGCAGCTTCAGCGGGTCACAAAACATTCAGTACTTC. This codes for CASSFSGSQNIQYF.

This clone was detected once. This chain links TRBV5-6 with TRBJ2-3; possibly TRBD1 for D (6 bases). V was trimmed by 4 bases and J by 2 bases, leaving 8 bases between them. Germline V gene sequence: CDR1 SGHDT, CDR2 YYEEEE. The CDR3 is 13 residues long. The CDR3 region is CASSRTVTDTQYF. In DNA form, the CDR3 reads TGTGCCAGCAGCAGGACAGTCACAGATACGCAGTATTTT.

J is TRBJ2-7 and V is TRBV20-1, with D hard to call. From germline, CDR1 is DFQATT and CDR2 SNEGSKA (reference sequence). Between the trimmed V and J ends, which lost 0 bases and 4 bases, there was a span of 4 bases. The length of the CDR3 is 11 residues. For the CDR3, the DNA is TGCAGTGCTAGAGACAAGTACGAGCAGTACTTC. Translating it yields CSARDKYEQYF.

The chain is built from TRBV13 and TRBJ1-1; D gene ambiguous. The germline V gene encodes CDR1 PRHDT and CDR2 FYEKMQ (reference sequence). V was pared by 1 base and J by 0 bases, with 9 bases between. The CDR3 length is 15 residues. The CDR3 protein is CASSLEGIMNTEAFF. The CDR3 DNA follows: TGTGCCAGCAGCTTAGAGGGCATTATGAACACTGAAGCTTTCTTT.

V and J are TRBV27 and TRBJ2-1; possible D gene TRBD2, 5 bases. CDR3 length equals 14 residues. V shed 6 bases and J shed 3 bases, with 12 bases lying between them. Germline CDR1 is MNHEY and CDR2 is SMNVEV (reference sequence). The chain's CDR3 is CASSPRGNYNEQFF. The CDR3 coding sequence is TGTGCCAGCAGCCCTCGGGGAAACTACAATGAGCAGTTCTTC.

The chain employs TRBV11-2 and TRBJ2-7, with 8 bases aligning to TRBD1. CDR1 and CDR2 (germline): SGHAT, FQNNGV. The V segment lost 0 bases and the J segment 4 bases; nucleotides outside the gene matches: 5. CDR3 length: 15 amino acids. The CDR3 nucleotides read TGTGCCAGCAGCTTAGAGGGCAGGGGGCCTTACGAGCAGTACTTC. It codes for CASSLEGRGPYEQYF.